This T cell receptor beta chain was identified during a study of CD8 T cells in ankylosing spondylitis. Germline lookup yields CDR1 MGHRA and CDR2 YSYEKL. With 0 bases removed from V and 3 bases from J, the gap between germline ends came to 9 bases. CDR3 length: 14 residues. TCRdb recomputed calls from the 5' RACE reads with MiXCR, one row per CDR3 protein. The sample has 250,000 or so distinct CDR3 sequences, 18% seen once. The clonotype originates from a male donor with ankylosing spondylitis or in good health (not recorded which). The sequenced sample consisted of blood, either unsorted or a sorted T cell fraction (not recorded which). The chain joins TRBV4-1 to TRBJ2-7; D not resolved. The CDR3 DNA reads as TGCGCCAGCAGCCAAGATGTAAGCAGCTACGAGCAGTACTTC. This translates into CASSQDVSSYEQYF.